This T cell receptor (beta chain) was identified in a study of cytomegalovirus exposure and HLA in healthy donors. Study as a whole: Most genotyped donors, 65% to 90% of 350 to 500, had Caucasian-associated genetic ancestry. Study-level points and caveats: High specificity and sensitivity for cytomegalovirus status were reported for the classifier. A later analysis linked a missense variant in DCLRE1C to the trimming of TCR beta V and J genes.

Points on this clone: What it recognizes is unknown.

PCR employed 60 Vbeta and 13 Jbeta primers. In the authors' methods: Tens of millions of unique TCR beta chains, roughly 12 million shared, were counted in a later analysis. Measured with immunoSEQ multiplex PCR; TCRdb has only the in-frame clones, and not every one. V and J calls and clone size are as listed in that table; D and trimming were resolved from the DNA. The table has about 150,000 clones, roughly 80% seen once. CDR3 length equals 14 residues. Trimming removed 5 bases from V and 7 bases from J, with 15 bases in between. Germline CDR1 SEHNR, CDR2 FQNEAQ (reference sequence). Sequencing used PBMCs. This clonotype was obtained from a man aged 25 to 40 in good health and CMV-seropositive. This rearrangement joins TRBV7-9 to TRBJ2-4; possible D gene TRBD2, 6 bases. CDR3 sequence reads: CASSISGDANIQYF. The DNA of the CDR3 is TGTGCCAGCAGCATATCGGGGGACGCGAACATTCAGTACTTC. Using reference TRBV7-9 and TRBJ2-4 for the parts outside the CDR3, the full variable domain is DTGVSQNPRHKITKRGQNVTFRCDPISEHNRLYWYRQTLGQGPEFLTYFQNEAQLEKSRLLSDRFSAERPKGSFSTLEIQRTEQGDSAMYLCASSISGDANIQYFGAGTRLSVL.